A selection of T cell receptor beta chains follows, all from one sample in a study of blood T cells in healthy people across ages. TCRdb reanalysed the 5' RACE reads using MiXCR and keeps one entry per CDR3 protein. The sample carries 1.5 million to 2 million distinct CDR3 sequences, around 48% recorded once. The sample was blood. These receptor sequences come from a woman aged 40 to 50 in good health. CDR3s include the opening cysteine and the closing phenylalanine or tryptophan.

TRBV29-1	CSVGLAGGQETRYF
TRBV20-1	CSARAQGYNQPQHF
TRBV7-2	CASSLENFPNYGYTF
TRBV20-1	CSALLAGGLNTQYF
TRBV6-1	CASTGLNTEAFF
TRBV12-3/TRBV12-4	CASSRTSEANEQYF
TRBV12-3/TRBV12-4	CASTRTGGVSYEQYF
TRBV27	CASRIQGGGTEAFF
TRBV12-3/TRBV12-4	CASSVGTGQSYGYTF
TRBV6-5	CASSYDRGFNNEQFF
TRBV5-1	CASSLGLTGFYTDTQYF
TRBV12-3/TRBV12-4	CASSLLMGVGILAKNIQYF
TRBV28	CASQPVGGETQYF
TRBV20-1	CRGQGQGNYGYTF
TRBV20-1	CSARASGGDNNEQFF
TRBV5-1	CAIKAISVYNEQFF
TRBV20-1	CSARLARVETQYF
TRBV4-3	CASSQDSGQLGEYF
TRBV13	CASSSGLAGNQGEQFF
TRBV6-5	CASSRNEQFF
TRBV4-1	CASSQEAHYNEQFF
TRBV20-1	CSADTRQGNYGYTF
TRBV2	CASLRDREQFF
TRBV6-1	CASHRLGSPYEQYF
TRBV6-1	CASSELGYNEQFF
TRBV28	CASSFLAGMTDTQYF
TRBV20-1	CSAPTGTGGKLFF
TRBV19	CASNSPTGGPGASVLTF
TRBV9	CASTRGGLTDTQYF
TRBV5-1	CASSLVASIGYEQYF
TRBV28	CASSHDGIYGYTF
TRBV7-9	CASTSSEKLFF
TRBV9	CASSETGWRTDTQYF
TRBV7-9	CASSKIGGGSHGYTF
TRBV4-2	CASSAASGGRETQYF
TRBV2	CASSGSHLETQYF
TRBV6-6	CASRSRDITNMGYTF
TRBV20-1	CSATDTTNYGYTF
TRBV20-1	CSARRLAGGVSDTQYF
TRBV4-1	CASSQSSGSYNEQFF
TRBV29-1	CSVEVMNTEAFF
TRBV20-1	CSAPEPSVLSGANVLTF
TRBV20-1	CSASRGGKSQETQYF
TRBV20-1	CSHTGAGETQYF
TRBV20-1	CSASGDTNYGQYF
TRBV12-3/TRBV12-4	CASSGVLALGYEQYF
TRBV18	CASSPRDEQFF
TRBV4-3	CASSQDSASGGALDNEQFF
TRBV7-2	CASKGEGTQYF
TRBV29-1	CSVLHDNYGYTF
TRBV7-2	CASSFGPPVPGTQYF
TRBV4-3	CASSQEVAGLYGGTDTQYF
TRBV7-9	CASIPTGADTGELFF
TRBV20-1	CSARAAPSGFF